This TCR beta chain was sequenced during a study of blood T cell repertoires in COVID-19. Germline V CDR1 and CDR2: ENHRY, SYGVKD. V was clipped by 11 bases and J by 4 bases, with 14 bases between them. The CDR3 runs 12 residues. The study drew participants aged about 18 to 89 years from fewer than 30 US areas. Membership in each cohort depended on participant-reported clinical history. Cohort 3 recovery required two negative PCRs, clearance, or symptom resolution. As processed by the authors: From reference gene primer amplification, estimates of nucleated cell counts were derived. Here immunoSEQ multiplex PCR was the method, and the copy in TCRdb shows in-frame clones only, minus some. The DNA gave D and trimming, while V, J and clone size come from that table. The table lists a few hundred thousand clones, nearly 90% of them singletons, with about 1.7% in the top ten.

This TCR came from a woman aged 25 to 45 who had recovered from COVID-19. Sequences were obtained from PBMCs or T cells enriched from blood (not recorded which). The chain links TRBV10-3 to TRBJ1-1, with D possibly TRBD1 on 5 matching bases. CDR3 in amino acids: CASTPGGTEAFF. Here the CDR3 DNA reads TGTGCCTCCACGCCCGGGGGCACTGAAGCTTTCTTT.